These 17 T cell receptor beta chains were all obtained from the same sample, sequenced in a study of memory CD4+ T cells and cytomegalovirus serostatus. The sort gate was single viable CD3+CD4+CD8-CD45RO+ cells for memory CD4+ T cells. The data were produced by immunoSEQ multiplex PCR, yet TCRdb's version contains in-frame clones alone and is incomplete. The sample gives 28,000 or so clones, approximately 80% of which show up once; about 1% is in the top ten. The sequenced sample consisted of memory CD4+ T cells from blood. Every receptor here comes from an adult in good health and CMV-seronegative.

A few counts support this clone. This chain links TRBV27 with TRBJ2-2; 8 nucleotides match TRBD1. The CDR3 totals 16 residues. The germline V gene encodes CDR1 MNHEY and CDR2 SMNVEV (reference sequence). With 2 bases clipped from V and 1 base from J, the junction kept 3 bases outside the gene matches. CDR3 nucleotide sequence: TGTGCCAGCAGTTTAATAGGGACAGGGAACACCGGGGAGCTGTTTTTT. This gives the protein CASSLIGTGNTGELFF.

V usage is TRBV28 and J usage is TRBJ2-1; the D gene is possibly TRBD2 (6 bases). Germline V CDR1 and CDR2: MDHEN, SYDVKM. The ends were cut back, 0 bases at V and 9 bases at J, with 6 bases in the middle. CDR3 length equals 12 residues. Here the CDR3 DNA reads TGTGCCAGCAGTTTATGGCGGGGTGAGCAGTTCTTC. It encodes CASSLWRGEQFF.

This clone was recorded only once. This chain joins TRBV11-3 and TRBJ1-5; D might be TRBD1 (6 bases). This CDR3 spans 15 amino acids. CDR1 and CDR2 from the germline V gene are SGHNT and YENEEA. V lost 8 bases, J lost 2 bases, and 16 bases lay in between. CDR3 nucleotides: TGTGCCAGCCGACTCTACCCAGGGGGCAATCAGCCCCAGCATTTT. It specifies CASRLYPGGNQPQHF. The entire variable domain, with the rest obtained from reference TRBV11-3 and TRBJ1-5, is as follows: EAGVVQSPRYKIIEKKQPVAFWCNPISGHNTLYWYLQNLGQGPELLIRYENEEAVDDSQLPKDRFSAERLKGVDSTLKIQPAELGDSAVYLCASRLYPGGNQPQHFGDGTRLSIL.

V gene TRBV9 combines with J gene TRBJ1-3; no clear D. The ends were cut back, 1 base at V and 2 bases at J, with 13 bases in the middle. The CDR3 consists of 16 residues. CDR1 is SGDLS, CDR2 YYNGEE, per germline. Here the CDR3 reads CASSVTVGAAGNTIYF. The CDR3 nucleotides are TGTGCCAGCAGCGTAACGGTTGGTGCAGCTGGAAACACCATATATTTT.

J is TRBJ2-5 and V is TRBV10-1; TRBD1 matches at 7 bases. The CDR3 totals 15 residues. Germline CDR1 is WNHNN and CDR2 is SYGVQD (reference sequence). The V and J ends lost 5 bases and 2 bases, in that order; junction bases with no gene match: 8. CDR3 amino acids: CASSTGTAFQETQYF. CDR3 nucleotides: TGCGCCAGCAGTACCGGGACAGCGTTTCAAGAGACCCAGTACTTC.

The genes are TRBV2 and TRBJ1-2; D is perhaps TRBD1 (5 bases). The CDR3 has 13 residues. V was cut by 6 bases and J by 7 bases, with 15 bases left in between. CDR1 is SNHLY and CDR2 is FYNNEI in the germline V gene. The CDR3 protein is CASSSTGGSGYTF. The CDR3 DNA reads TGTGCCAGCAGCAGTACAGGCGGTAGTGGCTACACCTTC.

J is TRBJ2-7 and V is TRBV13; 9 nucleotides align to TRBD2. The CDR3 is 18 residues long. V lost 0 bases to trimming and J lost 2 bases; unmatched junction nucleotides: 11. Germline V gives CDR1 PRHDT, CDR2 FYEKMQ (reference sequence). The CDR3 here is CASSLGSRSSGDPYEQYF. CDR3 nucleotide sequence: TGTGCCAGCAGCTTAGGTTCTAGGTCTAGCGGGGACCCCTACGAGCAGTACTTC.

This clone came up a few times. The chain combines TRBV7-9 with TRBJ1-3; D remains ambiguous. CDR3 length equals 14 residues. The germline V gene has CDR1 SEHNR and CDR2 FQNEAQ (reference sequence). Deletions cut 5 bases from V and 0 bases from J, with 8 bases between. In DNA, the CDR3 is TGTGCCAGCAGCCCGGGGAACTCTGGAAACACCATATATTTT. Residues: CASSPGNSGNTIYF.

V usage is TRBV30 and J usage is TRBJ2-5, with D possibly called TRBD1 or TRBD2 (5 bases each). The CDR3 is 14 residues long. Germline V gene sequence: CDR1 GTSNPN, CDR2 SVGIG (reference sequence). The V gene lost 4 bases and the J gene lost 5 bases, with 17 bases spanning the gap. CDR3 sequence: CAWNYLGGTETQYF. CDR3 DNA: TGTGCCTGGAATTACCTTGGGGGAACGGAGACCCAGTACTTC.

The CDR3 DNA sequence: TGTGCCAGTACCACTAAGAACACTGAAGCTTTCTTT. Protein sequence: CASTTKNTEAFF. The chain couples TRBV19 to TRBJ1-1; no reliable D call. The CDR3 has 12 residues. In germline, CDR1 is LNHDA, CDR2 SQIVND (reference sequence). V gave up 7 bases and J gave up 1 base, with 7 bases separating them. The variable domain in full, completed from reference TRBV19 and TRBJ1-1, reads DGGITQSPKYLFRKEGQNVTLSCEQNLNHDAMYWYRQDPGQGLRLIYYSQIVNDFQKGDIAEGYSVSREKKESFPLTVTSAQKNPTAFYLCASTTKNTEAFFGQGTRLTVV.

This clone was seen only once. The chain's CDR3 is CASSLSGDYEQYF. DNA of the CDR3: TGCGCCAGCAGCCTGTCCGGGGACTACGAGCAGTACTTC. V gene TRBV5-1 combines with J gene TRBJ2-7, with D tentatively TRBD2 (5 bases). This CDR3 has 13 residues. V lost 4 bases to trimming and J lost 3 bases, with 11 bases between them. CDR1 SGHRS and CDR2 YFSETQ come from the germline V gene.

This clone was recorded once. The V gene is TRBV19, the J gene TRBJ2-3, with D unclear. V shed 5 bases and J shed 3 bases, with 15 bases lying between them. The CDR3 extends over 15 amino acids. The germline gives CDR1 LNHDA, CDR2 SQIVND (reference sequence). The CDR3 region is CASSQTGLGTDTQYF. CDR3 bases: TGTGCCAGTAGTCAGACGGGTCTGGGAACAGATACGCAGTATTTT.

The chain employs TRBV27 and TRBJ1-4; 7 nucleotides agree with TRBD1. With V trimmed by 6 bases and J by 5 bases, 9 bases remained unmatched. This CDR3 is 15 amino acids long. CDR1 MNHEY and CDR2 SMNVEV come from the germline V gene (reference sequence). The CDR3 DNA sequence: TGTGCCAGCAGAACGTGGGACAGTAGAAATGAAAAACTGTTTTTT. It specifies CASRTWDSRNEKLFF.

The CDR3 nucleotides read TGTGCCAGTAGTAGTTCTTGGTCGGATACGCAGTATTTT. It yields the protein CASSSSWSDTQYF. The chain combines TRBV19 with TRBJ2-3; D call uncertain. The germline CDR1 and CDR2 sequences are LNHDA and SQIVND (reference sequence). The CDR3 length is 13 residues. Trimming stripped 4 bases from V and 6 bases from J, with 11 bases between.

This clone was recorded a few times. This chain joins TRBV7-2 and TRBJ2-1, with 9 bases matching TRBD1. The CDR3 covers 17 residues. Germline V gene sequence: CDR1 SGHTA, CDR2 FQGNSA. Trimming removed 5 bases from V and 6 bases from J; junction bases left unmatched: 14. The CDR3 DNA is TGTGCCAGCAGCCAATCACAGGGGGCGCGCCGAGGCAATGAGCAGTTCTTC. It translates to CASSQSQGARRGNEQFF.

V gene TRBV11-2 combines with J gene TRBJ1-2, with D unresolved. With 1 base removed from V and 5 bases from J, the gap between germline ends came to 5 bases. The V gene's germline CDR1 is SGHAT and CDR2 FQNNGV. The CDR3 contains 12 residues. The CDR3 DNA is TGTGCCAGCAGCTTAGTCACTTATGGCTACACCTTC. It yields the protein CASSLVTYGYTF.

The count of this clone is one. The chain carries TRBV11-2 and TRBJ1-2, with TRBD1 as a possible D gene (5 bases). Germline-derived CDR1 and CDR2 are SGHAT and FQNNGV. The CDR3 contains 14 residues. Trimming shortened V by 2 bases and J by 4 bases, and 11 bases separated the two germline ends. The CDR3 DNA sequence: TGTGCCAGCAGCTTACTTTACGGGGGCTATGGCTACACCTTC. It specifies CASSLLYGGYGYTF.